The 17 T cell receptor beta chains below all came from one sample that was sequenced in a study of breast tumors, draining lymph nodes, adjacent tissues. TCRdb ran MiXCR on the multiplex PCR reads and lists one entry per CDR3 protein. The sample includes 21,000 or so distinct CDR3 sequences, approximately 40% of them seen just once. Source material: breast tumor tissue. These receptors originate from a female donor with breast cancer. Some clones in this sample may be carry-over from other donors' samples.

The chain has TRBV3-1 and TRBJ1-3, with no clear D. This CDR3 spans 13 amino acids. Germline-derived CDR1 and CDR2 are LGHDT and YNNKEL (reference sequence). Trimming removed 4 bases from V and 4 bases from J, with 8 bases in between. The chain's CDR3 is CASSLASGNTIYF. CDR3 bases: TGTGCCAGCAGCCTTGCCTCCGGAAACACCATATATTTT. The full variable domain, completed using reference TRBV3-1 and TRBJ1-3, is DTAVSQTPKYLVTQMGNDKSIKCEQNLGHDTMYWYKQDSKKFLKIMFSYNNKELIINETVPNRFSPKSPDKAHLNLHINSLELGDSAVYFCASSLASGNTIYFGEGSWLTVV.

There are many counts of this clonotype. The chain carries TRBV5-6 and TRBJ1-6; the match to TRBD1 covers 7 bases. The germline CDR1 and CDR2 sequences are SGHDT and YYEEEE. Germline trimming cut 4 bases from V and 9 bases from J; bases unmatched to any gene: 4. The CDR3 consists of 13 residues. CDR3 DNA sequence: TGTGCCAGCAGCACAGGGGCGGCTTCACCCCTCCACTTT. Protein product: CASSTGAASPLHF.

CDR3 nucleotide sequence: TGTGCCAGCAGTTACTCGATTAGCAGCGAGCAGTACTTC. Translating gives CASSYSISSEQYF. The rearrangement joins TRBV6-2 or TRBV6-3 to TRBJ2-7; D is undetermined. Germline loops: CDR1 MNHEY, CDR2 SVGEGT. The CDR3 runs 13 residues. Trimming removed 0 bases at V and 6 bases at J, with 9 bases between.

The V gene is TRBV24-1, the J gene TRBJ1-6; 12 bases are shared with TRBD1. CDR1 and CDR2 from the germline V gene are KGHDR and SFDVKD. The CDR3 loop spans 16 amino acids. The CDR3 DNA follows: TGTGCACCCGGACCAATTGGGACAGGGGGCCCCTCACCCCTCCACTTT. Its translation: CAPGPIGTGGPSPLHF.

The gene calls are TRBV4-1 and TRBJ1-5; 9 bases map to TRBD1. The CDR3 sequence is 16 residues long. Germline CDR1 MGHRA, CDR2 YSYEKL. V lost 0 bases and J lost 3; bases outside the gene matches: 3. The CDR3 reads CASSQEGTGLNQPQHF. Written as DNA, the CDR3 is TGCGCCAGCAGCCAAGAGGGGACAGGGCTCAATCAGCCCCAGCATTTT.

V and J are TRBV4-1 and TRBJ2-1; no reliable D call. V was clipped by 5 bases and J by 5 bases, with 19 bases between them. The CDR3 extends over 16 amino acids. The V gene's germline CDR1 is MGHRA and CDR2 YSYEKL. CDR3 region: CASSTQTVALNNEQFF. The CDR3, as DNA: TGCGCCAGCAGCACACAAACAGTAGCATTAAACAATGAGCAGTTCTTC.

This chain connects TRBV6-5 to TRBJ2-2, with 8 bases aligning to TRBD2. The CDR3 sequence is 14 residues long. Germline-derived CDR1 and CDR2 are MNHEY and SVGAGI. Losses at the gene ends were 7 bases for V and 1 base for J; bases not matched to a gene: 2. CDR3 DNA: TGTGCCAGCAAGGGACTAGTGAACACCGGGGAGCTGTTTTTT. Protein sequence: CASKGLVNTGELFF.

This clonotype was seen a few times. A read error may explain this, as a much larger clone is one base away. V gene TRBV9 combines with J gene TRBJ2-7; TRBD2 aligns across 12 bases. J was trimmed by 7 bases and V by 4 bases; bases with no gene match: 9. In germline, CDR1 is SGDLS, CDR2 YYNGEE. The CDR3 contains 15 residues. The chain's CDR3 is CASSPTGLAGKEQYF. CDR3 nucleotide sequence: TGTGCCAGCAGCCCCACTGGACTAGCGGGAAAGGAGCAGTACTTC.

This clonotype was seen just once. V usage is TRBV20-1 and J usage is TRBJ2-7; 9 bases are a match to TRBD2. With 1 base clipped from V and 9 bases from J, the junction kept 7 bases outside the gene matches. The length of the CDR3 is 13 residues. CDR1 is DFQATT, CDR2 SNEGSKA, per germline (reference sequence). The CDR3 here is CSARAGTSRAQYF. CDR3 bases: TGCAGTGCTAGAGCCGGGACTAGCCGCGCGCAGTACTTC.

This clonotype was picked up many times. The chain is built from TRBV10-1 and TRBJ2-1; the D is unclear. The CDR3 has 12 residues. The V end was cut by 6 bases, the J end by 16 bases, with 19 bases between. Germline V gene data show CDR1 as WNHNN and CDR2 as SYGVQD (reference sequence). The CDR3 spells CASSSPTGSQFF. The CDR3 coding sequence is TGCGCCAGCAGCTCACCTACGGGCTCCCAATTCTTC.

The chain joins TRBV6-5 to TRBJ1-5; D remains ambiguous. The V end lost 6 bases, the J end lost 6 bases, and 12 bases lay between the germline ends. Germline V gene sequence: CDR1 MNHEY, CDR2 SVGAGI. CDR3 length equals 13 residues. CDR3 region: CASRRGYGQPQHF. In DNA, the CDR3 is TGTGCCAGCAGAAGAGGTTACGGTCAGCCCCAGCATTTT.

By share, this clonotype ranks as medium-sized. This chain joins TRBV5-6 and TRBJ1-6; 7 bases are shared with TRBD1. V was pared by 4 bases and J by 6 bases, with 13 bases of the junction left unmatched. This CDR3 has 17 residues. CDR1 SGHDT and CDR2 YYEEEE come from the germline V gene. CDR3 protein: CASSLPGQRALNSPLHF. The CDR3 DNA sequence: TGTGCCAGCAGCCTCCCGGGACAGAGGGCCCTTAATTCACCCCTCCACTTT.

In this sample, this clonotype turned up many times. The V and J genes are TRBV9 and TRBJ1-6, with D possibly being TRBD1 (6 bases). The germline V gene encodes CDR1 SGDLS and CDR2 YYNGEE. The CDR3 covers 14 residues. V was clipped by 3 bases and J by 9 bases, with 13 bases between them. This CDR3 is CASSGQGYLSPLHF. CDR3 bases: TGTGCCAGCAGCGGTCAGGGGTACCTTTCACCCCTCCACTTT.

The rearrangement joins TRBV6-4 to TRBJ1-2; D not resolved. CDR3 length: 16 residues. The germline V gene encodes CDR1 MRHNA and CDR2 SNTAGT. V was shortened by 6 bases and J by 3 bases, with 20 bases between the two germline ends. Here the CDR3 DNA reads TGTGCCAGCAGCCCAAACGGGGTCAAAGCGGACTATGGCTACACCTTC. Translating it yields CASSPNGVKADYGYTF.

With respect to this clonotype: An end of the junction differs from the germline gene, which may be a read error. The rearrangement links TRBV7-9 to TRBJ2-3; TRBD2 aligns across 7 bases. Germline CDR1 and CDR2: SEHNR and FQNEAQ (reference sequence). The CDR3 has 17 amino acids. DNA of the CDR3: TGTGCCAGCAGCCTACCGACTAGCATAGAAAACACAGATCCGCAGTATTTT. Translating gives CASSLPTSIENTDPQYF.

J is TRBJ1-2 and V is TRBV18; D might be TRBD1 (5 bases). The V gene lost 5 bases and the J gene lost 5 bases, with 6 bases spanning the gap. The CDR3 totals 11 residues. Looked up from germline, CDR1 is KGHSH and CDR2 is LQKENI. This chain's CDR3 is CASSGGYGYTF. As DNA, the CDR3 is TGTGCCAGCTCAGGGGGTTATGGCTACACCTTC.

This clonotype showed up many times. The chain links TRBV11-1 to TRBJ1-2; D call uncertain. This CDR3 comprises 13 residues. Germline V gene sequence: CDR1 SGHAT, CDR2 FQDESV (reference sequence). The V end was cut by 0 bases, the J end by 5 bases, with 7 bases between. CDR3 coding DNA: TGTGCCAGCAGCTTAGCACGGTGGTATGGCTACACCTTC. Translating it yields CASSLARWYGYTF.